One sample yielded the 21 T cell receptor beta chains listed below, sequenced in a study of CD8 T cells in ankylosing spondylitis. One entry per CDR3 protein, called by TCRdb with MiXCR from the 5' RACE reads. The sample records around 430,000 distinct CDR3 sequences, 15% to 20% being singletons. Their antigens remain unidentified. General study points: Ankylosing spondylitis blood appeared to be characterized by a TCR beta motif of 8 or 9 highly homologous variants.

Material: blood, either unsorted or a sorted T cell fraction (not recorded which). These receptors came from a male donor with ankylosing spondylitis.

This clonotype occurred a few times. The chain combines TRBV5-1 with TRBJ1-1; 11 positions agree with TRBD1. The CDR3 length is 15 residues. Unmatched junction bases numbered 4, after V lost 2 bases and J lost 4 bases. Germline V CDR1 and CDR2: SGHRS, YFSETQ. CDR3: CASSFGTGGVTEAFF. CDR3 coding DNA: TGCGCCAGCAGCTTTGGGACAGGGGGGGTCACTGAAGCTTTCTTT.

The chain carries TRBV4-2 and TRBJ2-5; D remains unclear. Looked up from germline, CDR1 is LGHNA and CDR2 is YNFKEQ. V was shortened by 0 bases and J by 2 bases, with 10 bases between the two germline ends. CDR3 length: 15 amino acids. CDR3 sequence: CASSQEERQQETQYF. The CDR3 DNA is TGTGCCAGCAGCCAAGAGGAACGGCAGCAAGAGACCCAGTACTTC.

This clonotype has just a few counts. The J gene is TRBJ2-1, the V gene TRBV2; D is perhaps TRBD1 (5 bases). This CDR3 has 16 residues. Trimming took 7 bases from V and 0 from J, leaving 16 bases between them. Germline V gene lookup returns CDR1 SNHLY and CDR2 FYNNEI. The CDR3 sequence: CASIFRQFSSYNEQFF. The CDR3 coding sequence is TGTGCCAGCATCTTCCGACAGTTCTCCTCCTACAATGAGCAGTTCTTC.

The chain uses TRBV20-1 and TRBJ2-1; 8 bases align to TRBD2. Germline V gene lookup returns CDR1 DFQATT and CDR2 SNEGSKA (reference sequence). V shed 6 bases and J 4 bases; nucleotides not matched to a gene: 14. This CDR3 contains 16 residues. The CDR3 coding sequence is TGCAGTGCCCGGGGGGTAGCGGGAAACCTTTACAATGAGCAGTTCTTC. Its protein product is CSARGVAGNLYNEQFF.

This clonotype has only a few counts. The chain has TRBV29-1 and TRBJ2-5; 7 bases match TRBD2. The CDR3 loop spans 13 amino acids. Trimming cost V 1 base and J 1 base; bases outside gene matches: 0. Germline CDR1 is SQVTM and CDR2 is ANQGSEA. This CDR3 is CSVEGGGQETQYF. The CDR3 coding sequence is TGCAGCGTTGAAGGGGGGGGCCAAGAGACCCAGTACTTC.

CDR3 sequence reads: CASRNRGEQYF. CDR3 nucleotides: TGTGCCAGCCGGAACAGGGGGGAGCAGTACTTC. This sequence joins TRBV3-1 and TRBJ2-7; the match to TRBD1 covers 8 bases. The ends lost 8 bases at V and 7 bases at J; junction bases unmatched: 4. This CDR3 has 11 amino acids. Germline CDR1 is LGHDT and CDR2 is YNNKEL (reference sequence).

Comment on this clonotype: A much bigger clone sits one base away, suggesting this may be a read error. The CDR3 is CASGLGEGYEQYF. In DNA, the CDR3 is TGTGCCAGCGGCCTAGGAGAGGGCTACGAGCAGTACTTC. This chain uses TRBV12-3 or TRBV12-4 with TRBJ2-7; TRBD2 is a possible D gene (5 bases). V was trimmed by 8 bases and J by 3 bases, leaving 14 bases between them. This CDR3 contains 13 residues.

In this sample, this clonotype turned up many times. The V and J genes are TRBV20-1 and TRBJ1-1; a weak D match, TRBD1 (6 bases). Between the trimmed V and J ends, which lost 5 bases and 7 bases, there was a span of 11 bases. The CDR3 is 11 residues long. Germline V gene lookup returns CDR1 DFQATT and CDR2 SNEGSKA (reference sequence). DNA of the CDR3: TGCAGTGCTCCGGGGACATTTGAAGCTTTCTTT. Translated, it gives CSAPGTFEAFF.

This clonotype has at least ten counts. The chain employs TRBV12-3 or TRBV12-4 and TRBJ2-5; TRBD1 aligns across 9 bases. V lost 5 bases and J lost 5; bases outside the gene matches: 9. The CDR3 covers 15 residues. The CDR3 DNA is TGTGCCAGCAGTCCAAACACAGGGGGCTTGGAGACCCAGTACTTC. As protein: CASSPNTGGLETQYF.

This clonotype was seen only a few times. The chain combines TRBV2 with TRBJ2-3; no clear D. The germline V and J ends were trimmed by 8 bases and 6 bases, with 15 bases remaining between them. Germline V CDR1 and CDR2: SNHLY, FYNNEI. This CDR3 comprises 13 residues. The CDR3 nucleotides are TGTGCCAGCGGCCAGGCCCGCCCGGATACGCAGTATTTT. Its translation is CASGQARPDTQYF.

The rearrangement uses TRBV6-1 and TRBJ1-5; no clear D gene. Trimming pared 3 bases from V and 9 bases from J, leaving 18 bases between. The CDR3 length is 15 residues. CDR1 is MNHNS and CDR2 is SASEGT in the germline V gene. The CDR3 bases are TGTGCCAGCAGTGAGGGATATCCTACTTACTTGCCCCAGCATTTT. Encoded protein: CASSEGYPTYLPQHF.

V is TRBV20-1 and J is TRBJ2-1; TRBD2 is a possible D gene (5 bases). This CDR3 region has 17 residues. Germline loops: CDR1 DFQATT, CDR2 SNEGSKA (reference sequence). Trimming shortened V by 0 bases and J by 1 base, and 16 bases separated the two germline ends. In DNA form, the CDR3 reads TGCAGTGCTAGAGACCCCTTAGGGCGGGTGTCCTACAATGAGCAGTTCTTC. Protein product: CSARDPLGRVSYNEQFF.

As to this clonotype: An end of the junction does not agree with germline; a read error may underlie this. The CDR3 DNA sequence: TGCTGTGCTGCTTACCTGAGACAGGGCGGCAATCAGCCCCAGCATTTT. It translates to CCAAYLRQGGNQPQHF. The chain uses TRBV20-1 and TRBJ1-5, with 7 bases matching TRBD1. The germline CDR1 and CDR2 sequences are DFQATT and SNEGSKA (reference sequence). This CDR3 region has 16 residues.

The CDR3 region has the DNA TGCAGTGCCCACTCCGGAGAAGCTTTCTTT. As protein: CSAHSGEAFF. The chain is built from TRBV20-1 and TRBJ1-1; D is unresolved. V lost 6 bases and J 8 bases, leaving 10 bases between the germline ends. Germline V gene lookup returns CDR1 DFQATT and CDR2 SNEGSKA (reference sequence). The CDR3 is 10 residues long.

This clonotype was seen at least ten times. For the CDR3, the DNA is TGCAGCGTTAGCCTTTCCCTGGGCTACGAGCAGTACTTC. Its protein is CSVSLSLGYEQYF. The J gene is TRBJ2-7, the V gene TRBV29-1; D unclear. Germline CDR1 SQVTM, CDR2 ANQGSEA. Trimming shortened V by 5 bases and J by 3 bases, and 14 bases separated the two germline ends. The CDR3 consists of 13 residues.

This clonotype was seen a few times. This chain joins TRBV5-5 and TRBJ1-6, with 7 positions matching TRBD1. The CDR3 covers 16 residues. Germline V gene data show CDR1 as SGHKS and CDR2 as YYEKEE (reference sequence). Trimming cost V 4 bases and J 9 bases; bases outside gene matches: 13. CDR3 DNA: TGTGCCAGCAGCATCCCCAGGGGGGCGCGAGGTTCACCCCTCCACTTT. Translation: CASSIPRGARGSPLHF.

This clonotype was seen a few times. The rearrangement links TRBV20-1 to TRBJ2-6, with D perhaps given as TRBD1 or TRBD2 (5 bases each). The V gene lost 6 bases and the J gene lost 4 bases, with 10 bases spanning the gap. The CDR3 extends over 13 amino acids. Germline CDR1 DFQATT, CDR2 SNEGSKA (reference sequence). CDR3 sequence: CSASRDGANVLTF. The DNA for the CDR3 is TGCAGTGCCTCTCGGGACGGGGCCAACGTCCTGACTTTC.

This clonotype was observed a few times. CDR3 residues: CASSQDWASIQYF. The CDR3 nucleotides read TGCGCCAGCAGCCAAGACTGGGCTTCGATTCAGTACTTC. The chain is built from TRBV4-1 and TRBJ2-4; no clear D. This CDR3 is built from 13 residues. V lost 0 bases, J lost 10 bases, and 10 bases lay in between. Germline V lookup: CDR1 MGHRA, CDR2 YSYEKL.

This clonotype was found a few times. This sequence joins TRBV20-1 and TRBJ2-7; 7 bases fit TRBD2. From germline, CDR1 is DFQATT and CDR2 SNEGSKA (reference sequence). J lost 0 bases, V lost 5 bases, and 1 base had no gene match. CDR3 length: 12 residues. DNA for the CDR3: TGCAGTGCTGGGGGGGACTCCTACGAGCAGTACTTC. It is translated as CSAGGDSYEQYF.

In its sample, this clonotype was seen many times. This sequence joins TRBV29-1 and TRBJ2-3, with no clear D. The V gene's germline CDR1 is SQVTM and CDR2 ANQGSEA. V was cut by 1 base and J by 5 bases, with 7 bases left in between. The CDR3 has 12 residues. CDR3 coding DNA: TGCAGCGTTGAAGGAATGGGAGATACGCAGTATTTT. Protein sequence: CSVEGMGDTQYF.

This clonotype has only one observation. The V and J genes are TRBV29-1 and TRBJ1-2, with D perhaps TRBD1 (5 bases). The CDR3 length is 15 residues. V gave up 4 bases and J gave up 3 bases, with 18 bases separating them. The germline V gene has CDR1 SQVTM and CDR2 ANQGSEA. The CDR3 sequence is CSVAGGSVSDYGYTF. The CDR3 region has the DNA TGCAGCGTTGCGGGGGGGTCGGTGTCGGACTATGGCTACACCTTC. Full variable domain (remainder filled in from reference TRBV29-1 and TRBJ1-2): SAVISQKPSRDICQRGTSLTIQCQVDSQVTMMFWYRQQPGQSLTLIATANQGSEATYESGFVIDKFPISRPNLTFSTLTVSNMSPEDSSIYLCSVAGGSVSDYGYTFGSGTRLTVV.